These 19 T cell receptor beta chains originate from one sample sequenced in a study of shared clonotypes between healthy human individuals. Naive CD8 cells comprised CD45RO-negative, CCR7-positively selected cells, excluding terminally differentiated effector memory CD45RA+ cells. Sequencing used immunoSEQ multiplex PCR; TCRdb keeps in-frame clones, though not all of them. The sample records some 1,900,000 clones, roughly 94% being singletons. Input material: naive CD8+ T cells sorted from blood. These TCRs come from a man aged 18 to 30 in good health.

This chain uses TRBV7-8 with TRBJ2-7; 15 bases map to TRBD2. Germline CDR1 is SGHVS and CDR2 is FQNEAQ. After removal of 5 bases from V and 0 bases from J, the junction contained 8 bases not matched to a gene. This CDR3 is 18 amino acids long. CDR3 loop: CASSAGLAGGRSSYEQYF. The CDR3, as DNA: TGTGCCAGCAGCGCGGGACTAGCGGGAGGCCGAAGCTCCTACGAGCAGTACTTC.

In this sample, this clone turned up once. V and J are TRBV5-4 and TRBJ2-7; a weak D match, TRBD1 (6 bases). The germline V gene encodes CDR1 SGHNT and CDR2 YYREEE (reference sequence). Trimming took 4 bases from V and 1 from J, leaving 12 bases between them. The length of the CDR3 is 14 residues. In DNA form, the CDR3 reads TGTGCCAGCAGCCATAAGGACAGTTCCTACGAGCAGTACTTC. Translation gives CASSHKDSSYEQYF.

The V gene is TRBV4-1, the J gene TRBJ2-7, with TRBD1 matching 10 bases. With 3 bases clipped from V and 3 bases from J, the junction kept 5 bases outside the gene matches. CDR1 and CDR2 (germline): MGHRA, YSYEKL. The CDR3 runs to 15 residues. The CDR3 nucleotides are TGCGCCAGCAGCCACGTGACAGGGGGCGGCTACGAGCAGTACTTC. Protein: CASSHVTGGGYEQYF.

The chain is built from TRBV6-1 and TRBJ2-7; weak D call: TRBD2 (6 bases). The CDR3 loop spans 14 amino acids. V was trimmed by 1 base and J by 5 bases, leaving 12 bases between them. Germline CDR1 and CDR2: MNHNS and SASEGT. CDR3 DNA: TGTGCCAGCAGTGAAGTCGGGAGAGGCGACGAGCAGTACTTC. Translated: CASSEVGRGDEQYF.

CDR3 bases: TGCGCCAGCAGCGGGGCCTACGAGCAGTACTTC. It is translated as CASSGAYEQYF. The V and J genes are TRBV5-1 and TRBJ2-7; no reliable D call. V dropped 4 bases and J dropped 2 bases, with 4 bases sitting between them. The CDR3 is 11 residues long. Germline V CDR1 and CDR2: SGHRS, YFSETQ.

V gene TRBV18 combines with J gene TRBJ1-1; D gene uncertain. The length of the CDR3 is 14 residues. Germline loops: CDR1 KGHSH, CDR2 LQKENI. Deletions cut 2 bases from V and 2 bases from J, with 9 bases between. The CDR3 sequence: CASSPGVLNTEAFF. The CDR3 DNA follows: TGTGCCAGCTCACCAGGAGTCCTAAACACTGAAGCTTTCTTT. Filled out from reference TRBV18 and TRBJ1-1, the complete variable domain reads NAGVMQNPRHLVRRRGQEARLRCSPMKGHSHVYWYRQLPEEGLKFMVYLQKENIIDESGMPKERFSAEFPKEGPSILRIQQVVRGDSAAYFCASSPGVLNTEAFFGQGTRLTVV.

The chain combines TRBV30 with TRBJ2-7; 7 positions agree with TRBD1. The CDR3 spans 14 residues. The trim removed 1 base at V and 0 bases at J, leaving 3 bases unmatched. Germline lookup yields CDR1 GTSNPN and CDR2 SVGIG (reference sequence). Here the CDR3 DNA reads TGTGCCTGGAGTGACAGGGGAGACTCCTACGAGCAGTACTTC. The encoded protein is CAWSDRGDSYEQYF.

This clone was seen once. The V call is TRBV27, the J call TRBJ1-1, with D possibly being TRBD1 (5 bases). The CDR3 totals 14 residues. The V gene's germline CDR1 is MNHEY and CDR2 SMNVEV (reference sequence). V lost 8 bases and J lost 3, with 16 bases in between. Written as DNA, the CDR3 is TGTGCCAGCTCCGAGGACAACTATTACACTGAAGCTTTCTTT. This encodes CASSEDNYYTEAFF.

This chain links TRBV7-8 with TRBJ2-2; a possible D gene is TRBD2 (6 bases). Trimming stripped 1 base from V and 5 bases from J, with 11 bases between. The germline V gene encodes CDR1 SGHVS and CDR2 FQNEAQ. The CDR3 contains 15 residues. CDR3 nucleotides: TGTGCCAGCAGCTTAGTGGGGGGAAAAACCGGGGAGCTGTTTTTT. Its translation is CASSLVGGKTGELFF.

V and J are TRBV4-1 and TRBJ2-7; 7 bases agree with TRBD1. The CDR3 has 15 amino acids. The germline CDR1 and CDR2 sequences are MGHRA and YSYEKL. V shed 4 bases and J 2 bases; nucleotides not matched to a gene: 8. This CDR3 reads CASSPQGQGAYEQYF. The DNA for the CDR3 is TGCGCCAGCAGCCCTCAAGGCCAGGGGGCCTACGAGCAGTACTTC.

The CDR3 protein is CASSVDPSGRAHEQFF. DNA for the CDR3: TGTGCCAGCAGCGTAGACCCTAGCGGGAGGGCCCATGAGCAGTTCTTC. The chain combines TRBV9 with TRBJ2-1; 12 nucleotides agree with TRBD2. V gave up 0 bases and J gave up 8 bases; unmatched junction bases: 6. This CDR3 region has 16 residues. CDR1 SGDLS and CDR2 YYNGEE come from the germline V gene.

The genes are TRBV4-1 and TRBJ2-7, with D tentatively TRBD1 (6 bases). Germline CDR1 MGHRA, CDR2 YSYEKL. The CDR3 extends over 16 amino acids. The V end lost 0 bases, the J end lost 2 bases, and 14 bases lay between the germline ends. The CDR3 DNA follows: TGCGCCAGCAGCCAAGATTCGGACAGTCACCCCTACGAGCAGTACTTC. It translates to CASSQDSDSHPYEQYF.

CDR3 DNA: TGTGCCGCATGGACTAACTATGGCTACACCTTC. It encodes CAAWTNYGYTF. The chain employs TRBV7-9 and TRBJ1-2; no reliable D call. The V end lost 11 bases, the J end lost 0 bases, and 7 bases lay between the germline ends. The length of the CDR3 is 11 residues. Germline CDR1 reads SEHNR; CDR2 reads FQNEAQ (reference sequence).

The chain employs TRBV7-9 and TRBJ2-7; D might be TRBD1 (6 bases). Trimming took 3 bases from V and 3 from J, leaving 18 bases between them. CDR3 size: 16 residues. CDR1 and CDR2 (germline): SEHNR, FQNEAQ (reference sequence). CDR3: CASSFPRGIPFYEQYF. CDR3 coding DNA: TGTGCCAGCAGCTTTCCAAGGGGGATCCCCTTCTACGAGCAGTACTTC.

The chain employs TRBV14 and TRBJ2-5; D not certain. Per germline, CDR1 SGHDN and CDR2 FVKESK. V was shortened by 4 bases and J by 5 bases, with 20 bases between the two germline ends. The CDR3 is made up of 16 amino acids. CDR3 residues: CASSLSGLRGQETQYF. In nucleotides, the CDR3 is TGTGCCAGCAGCCTGTCCGGCCTACGCGGCCAGGAGACCCAGTACTTC.

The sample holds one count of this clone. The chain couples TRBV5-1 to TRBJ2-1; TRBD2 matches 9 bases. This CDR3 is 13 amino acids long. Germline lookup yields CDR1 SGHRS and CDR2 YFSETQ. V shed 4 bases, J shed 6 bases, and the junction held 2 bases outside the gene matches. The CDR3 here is CASSPLAGNEQFF. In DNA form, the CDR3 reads TGCGCCAGCAGCCCACTAGCGGGCAATGAGCAGTTCTTC.

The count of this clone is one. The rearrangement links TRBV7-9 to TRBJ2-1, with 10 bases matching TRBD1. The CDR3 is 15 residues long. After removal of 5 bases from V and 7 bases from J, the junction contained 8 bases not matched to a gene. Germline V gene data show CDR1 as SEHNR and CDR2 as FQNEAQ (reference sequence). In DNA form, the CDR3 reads TGTGCCAGCAGCCTACGACAGGGGGCGCGTAATGAGCAGTTCTTC. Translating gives CASSLRQGARNEQFF.

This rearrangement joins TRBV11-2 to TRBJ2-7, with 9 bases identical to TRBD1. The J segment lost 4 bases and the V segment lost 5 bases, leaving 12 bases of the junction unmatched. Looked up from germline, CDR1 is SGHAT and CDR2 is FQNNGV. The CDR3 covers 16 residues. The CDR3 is CASSVRPEDRGYEQYF. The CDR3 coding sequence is TGTGCCAGCAGCGTCAGACCGGAGGACAGGGGATACGAGCAGTACTTC.

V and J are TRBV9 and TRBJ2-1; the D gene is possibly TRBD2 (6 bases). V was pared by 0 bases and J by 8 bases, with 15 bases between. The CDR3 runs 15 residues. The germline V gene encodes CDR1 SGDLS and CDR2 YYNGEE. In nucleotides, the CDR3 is TGTGCCAGCAGCGTAGTTGAAGCGGGCTGGTATGAGCAGTTCTTC. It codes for CASSVVEAGWYEQFF.